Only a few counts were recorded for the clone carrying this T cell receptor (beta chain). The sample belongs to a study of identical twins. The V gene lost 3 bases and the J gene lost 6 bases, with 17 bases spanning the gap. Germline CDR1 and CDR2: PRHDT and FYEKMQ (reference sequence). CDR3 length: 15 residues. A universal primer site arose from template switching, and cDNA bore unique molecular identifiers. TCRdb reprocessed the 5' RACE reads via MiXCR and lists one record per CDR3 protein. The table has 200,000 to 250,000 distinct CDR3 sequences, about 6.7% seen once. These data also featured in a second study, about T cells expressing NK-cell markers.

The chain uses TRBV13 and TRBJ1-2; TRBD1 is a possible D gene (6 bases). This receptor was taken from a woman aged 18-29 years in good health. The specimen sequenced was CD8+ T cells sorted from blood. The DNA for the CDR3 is TGTGCCAGCAGCTTGGCGGGTAGGGCAGGGGATGGCTACACCTTC. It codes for CASSLAGRAGDGYTF. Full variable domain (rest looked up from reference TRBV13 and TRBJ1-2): AAGVIQSPRHLIKEKRETATLKCYPIPRHDTVYWYQQGPGQDPQFLISFYEKMQSDKGSIPDRFSAQQFSDYHSELNMSSLELGDSALYFCASSLAGRAGDGYTFGSGTRLTVV.